The next 7 T cell receptor beta chains were all read from a single sample in a study of post-analysis software for immune sequencing data. Study results and limitations: Among roughly five TRBV segments more frequent in patients than controls were TRBV5-6, TRBV5-1 and TRBV20-1.

Every TCR beta cDNA library bore unique molecular identifiers. Each CDR3 protein gets one entry after TCRdb re-called the PCR reads with MiXCR. The table shows 400,000 to 500,000 distinct CDR3 sequences, with more than 30% occurring only once. For these receptors, no antigen is known. Sequencing was done on a sample of blood. Source of these receptors: a girl aged 2 to 9 with multiple sclerosis.

The J gene is TRBJ2-7, the V gene TRBV29-1; D not resolved. Between the trimmed V and J ends, which lost 4 bases and 3 bases, there was a span of 13 bases. The CDR3 runs 13 residues. Germline CDR1 SQVTM, CDR2 ANQGSEA. CDR3 in amino acids: CSVGVGRHYEQYF. The DNA of the CDR3 is TGCAGCGTTGGTGTTGGACGCCACTACGAGCAGTACTTC.

This chain uses TRBV28 with TRBJ2-7, with D possibly TRBD1 on 5 matching bases. Germline lookup yields CDR1 MDHEN and CDR2 SYDVKM. V was pared by 4 bases and J by 2 bases, with 21 bases between. The CDR3 runs to 17 residues. This CDR3 is CASSSPKGQTFTYEQYF. CDR3 in DNA: TGTGCCAGCAGTTCCCCTAAGGGGCAAACATTTACCTACGAGCAGTACTTC.

This clonotype was observed a handful of times. Germline is not matched at one junction end, which may reflect a read error. The chain employs TRBV4-3 and TRBJ2-1, with 8 bases identical to TRBD2. Germline V CDR1 and CDR2: LGHNA, YSLEER. The CDR3 length is 13 residues. CDR3 residues: CAGSQGLAGEQFF. The CDR3 DNA reads as TGCGCCGGCAGCCAAGGACTAGCAGGTGAGCAGTTCTTC.

This clonotype was detected once. The chain employs TRBV21-1 and TRBJ2-5; the table's D call of TRBD2 was not tested on the DNA. TRBV21-1 is a documented pseudogene. This CDR3 is built from 18 residues. As DNA, the CDR3 is TGTGCCAGCAGCAAAGTTGCGGGGGGGCCCTCGTACCAAGAGACCCAGTACTTC. Its protein product is CASSKVAGGPSYQETQYF.

In regard to this clonotype: One end of the junction fails to match germline, which may point to a read error. The V call is TRBV4-3, the J call TRBJ2-1; D is possibly TRBD2 (6 bases). The CDR3 contains 16 residues. The V gene's germline CDR1 is LGHNA and CDR2 YSLEER. This CDR3 reads CASSQDFTSRYSEQFF. Written as DNA, the CDR3 is TGCGCCAGCAGCCAAGATTTCACTAGCAGATACAGTGAGCAGTTCTTC.

The rearrangement joins TRBV5-5 to TRBJ2-7; D might be TRBD2 (5 bases). Germline CDR1 SGHKS, CDR2 YYEKEE (reference sequence). Trimming shortened V by 1 base and J by 7 bases, and 9 bases separated the two germline ends. The CDR3 length is 12 residues. CDR3 bases: TGTGCCAGCAGCTTGCCCCCGGGGGAGCAGTACTTC. It is translated as CASSLPPGEQYF.

The rearrangement uses TRBV9 and TRBJ2-6; the D gene is possibly TRBD1 (5 bases). The V end was cut by 0 bases, the J end by 4 bases, with 14 bases between. There are 17 residues in the CDR3. The germline V gene encodes CDR1 SGDLS and CDR2 YYNGEE. In DNA form, the CDR3 reads TGTGCCAGCAGCGTAGGTCGAGACAGACTCGGGGCCAACGTCCTGACTTTC. Its protein product is CASSVGRDRLGANVLTF.